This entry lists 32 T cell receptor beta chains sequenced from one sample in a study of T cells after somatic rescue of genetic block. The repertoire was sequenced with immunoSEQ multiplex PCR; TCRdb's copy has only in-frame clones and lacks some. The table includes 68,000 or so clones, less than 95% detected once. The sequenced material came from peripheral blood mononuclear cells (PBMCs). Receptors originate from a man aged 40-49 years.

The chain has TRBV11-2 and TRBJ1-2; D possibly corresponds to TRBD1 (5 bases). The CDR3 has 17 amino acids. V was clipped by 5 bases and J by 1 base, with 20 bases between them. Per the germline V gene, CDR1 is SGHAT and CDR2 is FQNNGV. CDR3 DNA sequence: TGTGCCAGCAGCCACCCAGGGAGTCCGAGCCTTAACTATGGCTACACCTTC. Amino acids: CASSHPGSPSLNYGYTF. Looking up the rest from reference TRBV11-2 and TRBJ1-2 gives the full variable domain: EAGVAQSPRYKIIEKRQSVAFWCNPISGHATLYWYQQILGQGPKLLIQFQNNGVVDDSQLPKDRFSAERLKGVDSTLKIQPAKLEDSAVYLCASSHPGSPSLNYGYTFGSGTRLTVV.

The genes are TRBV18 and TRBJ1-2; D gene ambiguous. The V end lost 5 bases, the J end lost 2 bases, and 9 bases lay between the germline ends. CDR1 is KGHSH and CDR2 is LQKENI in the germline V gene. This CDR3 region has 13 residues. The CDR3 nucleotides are TGTGCCAGCTCAGAGGACGGCAACTATGGCTACACCTTC. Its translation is CASSEDGNYGYTF.

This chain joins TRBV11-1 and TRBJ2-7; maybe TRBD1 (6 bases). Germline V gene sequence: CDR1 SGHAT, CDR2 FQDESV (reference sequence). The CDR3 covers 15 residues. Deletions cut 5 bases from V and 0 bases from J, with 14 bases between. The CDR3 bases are TGTGCCAGCAGCCCGTTCGGACAGCACTCCTACGAGCAGTACTTC. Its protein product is CASSPFGQHSYEQYF.

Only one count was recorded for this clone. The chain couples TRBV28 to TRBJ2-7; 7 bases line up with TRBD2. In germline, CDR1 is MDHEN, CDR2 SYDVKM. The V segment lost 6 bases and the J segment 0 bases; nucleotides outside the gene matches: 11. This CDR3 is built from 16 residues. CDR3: CASRPAELAFSYEQYF. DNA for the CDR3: TGTGCCAGCAGGCCCGCGGAACTAGCGTTCTCCTACGAGCAGTACTTC.

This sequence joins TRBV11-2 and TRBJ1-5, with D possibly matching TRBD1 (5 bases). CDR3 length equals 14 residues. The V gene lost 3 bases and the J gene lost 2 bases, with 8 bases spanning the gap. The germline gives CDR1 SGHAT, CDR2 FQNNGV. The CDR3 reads CASSFQGGNQPQHF. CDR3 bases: TGTGCCAGCAGCTTTCAGGGTGGCAATCAGCCCCAGCATTTT.

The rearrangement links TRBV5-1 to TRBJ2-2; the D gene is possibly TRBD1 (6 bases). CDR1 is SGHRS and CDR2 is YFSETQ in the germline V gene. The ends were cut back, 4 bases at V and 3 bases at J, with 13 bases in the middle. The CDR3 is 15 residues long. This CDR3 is CASSTLAGDTGELFF. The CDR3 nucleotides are TGCGCCAGCAGCACCCTTGCAGGGGACACCGGGGAGCTGTTTTTT.

This chain's CDR3 is CASSLTPSTDTQYF. CDR3 bases: TGTGCCAGCAGTCTGACCCCTAGCACAGATACGCAGTATTTT. The chain combines TRBV11-3 with TRBJ2-3, with no clear D. V dropped 6 bases and J dropped 0 bases, with 10 bases sitting between them. Germline V lookup: CDR1 SGHNT, CDR2 YENEEA. This CDR3 is built from 14 residues.

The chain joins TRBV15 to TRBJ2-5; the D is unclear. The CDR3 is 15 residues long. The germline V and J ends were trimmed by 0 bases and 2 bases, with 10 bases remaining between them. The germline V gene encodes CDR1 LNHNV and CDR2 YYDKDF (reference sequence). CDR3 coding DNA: TGTGCCACCAGCAGAGATGCCGGGCCTCAAGAGACCCAGTACTTC. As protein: CATSRDAGPQETQYF.

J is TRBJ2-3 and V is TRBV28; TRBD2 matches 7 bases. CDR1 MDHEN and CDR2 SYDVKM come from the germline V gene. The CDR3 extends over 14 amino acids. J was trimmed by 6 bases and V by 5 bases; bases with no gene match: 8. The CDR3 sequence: CASSPGGGLDTQYF. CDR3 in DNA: TGTGCCAGCAGTCCGGGGGGAGGGCTGGATACGCAGTATTTT. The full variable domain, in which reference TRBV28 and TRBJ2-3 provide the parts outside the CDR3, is DVKVTQSSRYLVKRTGEKVFLECVQDMDHENMFWYRQDPGLGLRLIYFSYDVKMKEKGDIPEGYSVSREKKERFSLILESASTNQTSMYLCASSPGGGLDTQYFGPGTRLTVL.

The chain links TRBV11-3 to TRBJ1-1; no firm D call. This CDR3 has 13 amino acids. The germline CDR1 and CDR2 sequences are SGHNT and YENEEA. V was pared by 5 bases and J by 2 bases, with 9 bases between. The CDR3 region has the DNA TGTGCCAGCAGCATCGGGTCAAACACTGAAGCTTTCTTT. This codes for CASSIGSNTEAFF.

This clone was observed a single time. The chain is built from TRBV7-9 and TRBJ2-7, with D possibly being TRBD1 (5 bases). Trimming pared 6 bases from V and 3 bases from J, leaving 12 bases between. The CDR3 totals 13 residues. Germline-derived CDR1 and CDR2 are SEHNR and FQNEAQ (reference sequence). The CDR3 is CASSVGQIYEQYF. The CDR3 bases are TGTGCCAGCAGTGTTGGACAAATCTACGAGCAGTACTTC.

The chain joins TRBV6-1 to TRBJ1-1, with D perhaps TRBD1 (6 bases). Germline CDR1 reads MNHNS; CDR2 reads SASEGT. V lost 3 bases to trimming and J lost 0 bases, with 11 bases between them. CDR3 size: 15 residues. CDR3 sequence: CASSEAQGLNTEAFF. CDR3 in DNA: TGTGCCAGCAGTGAGGCTCAGGGGCTGAACACTGAAGCTTTCTTT.

CDR3 protein: CASSRNNAWTSGSRETQYF. For the CDR3, the DNA is TGTGCCAGCAGTCGAAACAACGCATGGACTAGCGGGTCGAGGGAGACCCAGTACTTC. V and J are TRBV27 and TRBJ2-5, with TRBD2 matching 11 bases. From germline, CDR1 is MNHEY and CDR2 SMNVEV (reference sequence). V lost 5 bases to trimming and J lost 5 bases; unmatched junction nucleotides: 19. The CDR3 runs to 19 residues.

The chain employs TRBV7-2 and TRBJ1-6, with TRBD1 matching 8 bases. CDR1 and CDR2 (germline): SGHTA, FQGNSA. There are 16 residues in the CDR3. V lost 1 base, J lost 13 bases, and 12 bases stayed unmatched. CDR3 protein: CASSLGRTGPERPLHF. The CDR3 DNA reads TGTGCCAGCAGCTTAGGAAGGACAGGGCCCGAGAGGCCCCTCCACTTT.

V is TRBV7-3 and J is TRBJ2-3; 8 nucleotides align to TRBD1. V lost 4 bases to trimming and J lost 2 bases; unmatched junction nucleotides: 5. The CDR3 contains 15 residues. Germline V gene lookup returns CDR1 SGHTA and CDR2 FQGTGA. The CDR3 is CASSSTGVSTDTQYF. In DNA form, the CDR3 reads TGTGCCAGCAGCTCGACAGGGGTTTCCACAGATACGCAGTATTTT.

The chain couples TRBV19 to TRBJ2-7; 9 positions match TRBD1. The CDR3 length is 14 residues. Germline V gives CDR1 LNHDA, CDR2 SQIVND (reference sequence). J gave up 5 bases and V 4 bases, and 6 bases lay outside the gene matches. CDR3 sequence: CASSTTGGGNEQYF. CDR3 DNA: TGTGCCAGTAGTACGACAGGGGGTGGGAACGAGCAGTACTTC. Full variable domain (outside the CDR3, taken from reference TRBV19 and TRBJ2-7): DGGITQSPKYLFRKEGQNVTLSCEQNLNHDAMYWYRQDPGQGLRLIYYSQIVNDFQKGDIAEGYSVSREKKESFPLTVTSAQKNPTAFYLCASSTTGGGNEQYFGPGTRLTVT.

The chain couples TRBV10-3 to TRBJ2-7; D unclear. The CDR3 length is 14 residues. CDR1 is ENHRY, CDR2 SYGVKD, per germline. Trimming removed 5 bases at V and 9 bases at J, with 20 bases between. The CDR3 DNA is TGTGCCATCAGTAAAGCAAACCGACTTGAGGCGCAGTACTTC. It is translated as CAISKANRLEAQYF.

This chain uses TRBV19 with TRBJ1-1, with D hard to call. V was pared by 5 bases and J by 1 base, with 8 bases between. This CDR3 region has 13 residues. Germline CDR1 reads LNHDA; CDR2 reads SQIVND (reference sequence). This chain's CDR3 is CASSLIRNTEAFF. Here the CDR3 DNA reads TGTGCCAGTAGTCTAATAAGGAACACTGAAGCTTTCTTT.

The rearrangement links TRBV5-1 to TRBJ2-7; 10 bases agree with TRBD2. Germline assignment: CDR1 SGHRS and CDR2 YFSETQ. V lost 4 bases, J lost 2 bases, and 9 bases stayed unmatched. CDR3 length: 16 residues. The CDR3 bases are TGCGCCAGCAGCCAGGTCCAGCGGGGGGGAACCTACGAGCAGTACTTC. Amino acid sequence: CASSQVQRGGTYEQYF.

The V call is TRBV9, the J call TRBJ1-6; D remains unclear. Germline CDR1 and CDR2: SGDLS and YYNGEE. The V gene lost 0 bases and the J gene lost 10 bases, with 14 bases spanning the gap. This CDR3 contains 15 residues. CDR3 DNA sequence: TGTGCCAGCAGCGTAGAGGGAGGCATACCATCACCCCTCCACTTT. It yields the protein CASSVEGGIPSPLHF.

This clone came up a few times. The CDR3: CAISESARQPQHF. DNA for the CDR3: TGTGCCATCAGTGAGTCGGCGCGGCAGCCCCAGCATTTT. The rearrangement links TRBV10-3 to TRBJ1-5; the D is unclear. V lost 0 bases to trimming and J lost 7 bases, with 7 bases between them. The CDR3 runs to 13 residues. Per the germline V gene, CDR1 is ENHRY and CDR2 is SYGVKD.

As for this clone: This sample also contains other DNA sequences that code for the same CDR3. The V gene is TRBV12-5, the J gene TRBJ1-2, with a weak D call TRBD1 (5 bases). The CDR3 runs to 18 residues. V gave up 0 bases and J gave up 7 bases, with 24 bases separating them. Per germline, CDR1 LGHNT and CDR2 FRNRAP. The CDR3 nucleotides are TGTGCTAGTGGTTTGGTACTTTCCAGGGATTCAGCTTGGGCTGGCTACACCTTC. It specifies CASGLVLSRDSAWAGYTF.

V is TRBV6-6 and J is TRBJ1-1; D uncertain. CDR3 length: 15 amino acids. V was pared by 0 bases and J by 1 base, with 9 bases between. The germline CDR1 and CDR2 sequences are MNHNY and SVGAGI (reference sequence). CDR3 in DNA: TGTGCCAGCAGTTACTCAAACAGAAAGAACACTGAAGCTTTCTTT. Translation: CASSYSNRKNTEAFF.

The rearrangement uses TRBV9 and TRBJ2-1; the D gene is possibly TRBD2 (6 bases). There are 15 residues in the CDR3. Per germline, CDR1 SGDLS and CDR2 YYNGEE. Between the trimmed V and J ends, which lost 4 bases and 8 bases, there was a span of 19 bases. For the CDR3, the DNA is TGTGCCAGCAGCCCCAGCGGTGGGTGGGGGGATGAGCAGTTCTTC. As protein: CASSPSGGWGDEQFF.

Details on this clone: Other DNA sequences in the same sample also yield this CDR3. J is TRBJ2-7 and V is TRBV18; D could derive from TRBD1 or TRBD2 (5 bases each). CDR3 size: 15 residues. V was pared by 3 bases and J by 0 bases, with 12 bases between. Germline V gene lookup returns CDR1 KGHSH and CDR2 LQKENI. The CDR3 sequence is CASSPRDGISYEQYF. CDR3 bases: TGTGCCAGCTCACCTCGGGACGGAATCTCCTACGAGCAGTACTTC.

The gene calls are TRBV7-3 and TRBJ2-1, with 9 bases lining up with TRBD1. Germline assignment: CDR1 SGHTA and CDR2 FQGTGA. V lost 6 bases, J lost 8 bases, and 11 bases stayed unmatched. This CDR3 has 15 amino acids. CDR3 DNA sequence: TGTGCCAGCAGTCCTTCGGGACAGGGTATCCATGAGCAGTTCTTC. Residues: CASSPSGQGIHEQFF.

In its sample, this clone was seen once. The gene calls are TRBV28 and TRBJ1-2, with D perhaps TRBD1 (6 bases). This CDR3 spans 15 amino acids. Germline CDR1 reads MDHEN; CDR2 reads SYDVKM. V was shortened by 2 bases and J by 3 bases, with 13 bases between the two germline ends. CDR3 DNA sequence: TGTGCCAGCAGTTTACTGGACAGCGGGGACTATGGCTACACCTTC. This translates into CASSLLDSGDYGYTF.

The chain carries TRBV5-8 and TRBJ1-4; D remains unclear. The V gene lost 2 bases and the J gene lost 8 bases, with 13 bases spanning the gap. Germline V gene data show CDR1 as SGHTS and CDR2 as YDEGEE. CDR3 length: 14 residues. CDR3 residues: CASSLGQVGEKLFF. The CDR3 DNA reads TGTGCCAGCAGCTTAGGTCAGGTTGGGGAAAAACTGTTTTTT.

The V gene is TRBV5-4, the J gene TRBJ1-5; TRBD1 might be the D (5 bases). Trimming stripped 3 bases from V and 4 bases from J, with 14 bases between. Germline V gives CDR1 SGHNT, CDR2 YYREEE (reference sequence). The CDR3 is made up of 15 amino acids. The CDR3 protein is CASSSEPGLNQPQHF. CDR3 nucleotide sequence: TGTGCCAGCAGCTCAGAGCCGGGACTTAATCAGCCCCAGCATTTT.

The CDR3, as DNA: TGTGCCAGCAGTTACGGCACATTCTCCTACGAGCAGTACTTC. It encodes CASSYGTFSYEQYF. This chain connects TRBV6-6 to TRBJ2-7; D is uncertain. The CDR3 sequence is 14 residues long. Germline CDR1 and CDR2: MNHNY and SVGAGI (reference sequence). Trimming removed 2 bases from V and 0 bases from J, with 8 bases in between.

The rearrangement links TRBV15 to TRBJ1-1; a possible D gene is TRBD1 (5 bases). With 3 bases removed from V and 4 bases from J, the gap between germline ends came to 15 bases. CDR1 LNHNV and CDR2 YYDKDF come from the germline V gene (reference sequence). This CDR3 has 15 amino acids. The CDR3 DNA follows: TGTGCCACCAGCAGGGATACAAGGGGCCTCACTGAAGCTTTCTTT. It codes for CATSRDTRGLTEAFF.

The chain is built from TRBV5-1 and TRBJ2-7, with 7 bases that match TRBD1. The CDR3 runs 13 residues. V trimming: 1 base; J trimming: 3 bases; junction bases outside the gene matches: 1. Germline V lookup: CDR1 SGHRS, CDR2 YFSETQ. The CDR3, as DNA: TGCGCCAGCAGCTTGTACAGGGGCTACGAGCAGTACTTC. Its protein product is CASSLYRGYEQYF.